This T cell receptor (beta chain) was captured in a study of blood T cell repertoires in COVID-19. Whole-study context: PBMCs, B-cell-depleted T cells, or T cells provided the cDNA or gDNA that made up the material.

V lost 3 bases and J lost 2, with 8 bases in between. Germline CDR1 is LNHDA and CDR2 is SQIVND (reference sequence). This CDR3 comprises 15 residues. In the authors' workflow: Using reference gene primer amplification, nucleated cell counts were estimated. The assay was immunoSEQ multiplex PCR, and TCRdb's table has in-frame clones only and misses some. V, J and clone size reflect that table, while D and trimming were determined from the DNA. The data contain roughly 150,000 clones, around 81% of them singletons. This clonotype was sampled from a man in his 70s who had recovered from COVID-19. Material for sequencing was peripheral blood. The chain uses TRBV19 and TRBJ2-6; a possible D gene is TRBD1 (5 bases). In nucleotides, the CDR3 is TGTGCCAGTAGTATTAAGACAGCTGGGGCCAACGTCCTGACTTTC. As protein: CASSIKTAGANVLTF.